This is a list of T cell receptor beta chains from one sample in a study of cytomegalovirus exposure and HLA in healthy donors. Assay used: immunoSEQ multiplex PCR; TCRdb lists only in-frame clones, some missing. The sample contains approximately 150,000 clones, more than 80% of which appear only once. The specimen sequenced was PBMCs. These receptors were taken from a man younger than 35 in good health and CMV-seronegative. CDR3s include the opening cysteine and the closing phenylalanine or tryptophan. D genes are given only for firm matches. Rows give clone size only sometimes, using once, few, many, or a class for an expanded clone.

v_call	clone_size	j_call	d_call	cdr3_length	cdr3_aa	cdr3_nt
TRBV30	.	TRBJ1-5	.	13	CAWSFDRNQPQHF	TGTGCCTGGAGTTTCGACAGAAATCAGCCCCAGCATTTT
TRBV18	.	TRBJ1-2	.	14	CASSPRSESYGYTF	TGTGCCAGCTCACCACGGTCGGAGAGCTATGGCTACACCTTC
TRBV7-4	.	TRBJ2-5	.	16	CASSLVYRDFRETQYF	TGTGCCAGCAGCTTGGTATACAGGGATTTTAGAGAGACCCAGTACTTC
TRBV27	few	TRBJ2-7	TRBD1	12	CASRQGAHEQYF	TGTGCCAGCAGACAGGGGGCCCACGAGCAGTACTTC
TRBV27	.	TRBJ2-7	.	17	CASSLRISGGNSYEQYF	TGTGCCAGCAGTTTACGGATTAGCGGAGGAAACTCCTACGAGCAGTACTTC
TRBV7-2	.	TRBJ2-1	TRBD2	16	CASSISAGAVYNEQFF	TGTGCCAGCAGCATCTCAGCGGGAGCGGTCTACAATGAGCAGTTCTTC
TRBV28	once	TRBJ1-4	.	15	CASSKIDRPNEKLFF	TGTGCCAGCAGTAAAATAGACAGGCCGAATGAAAAACTGTTTTTT
TRBV4-2	.	TRBJ1-1	.	15	CASSQEEGVNTEAFF	TGTGCCAGCAGCCAAGAAGAGGGGGTGAACACTGAAGCTTTCTTT
TRBV28	once	TRBJ1-1	.	12	CASIKGGGGAFF	TGTGCCAGCATTAAAGGGGGGGGTGGGGCTTTCTTT
TRBV30	.	TRBJ2-2	.	16	CAWSIPDRRPGTGLFF	TGTGCCTGGAGTATCCCCGATAGACGGCCGGGAACGGGGCTGTTTTTT
TRBV28	.	TRBJ1-4	TRBD1	14	CASSFRTGNEKLFF	TGTGCCAGCAGTTTTAGGACAGGGAATGAAAAACTGTTTTTT
TRBV7-2	.	TRBJ2-7	.	16	CASSLFFWASSYEQYF	TGTGCCAGCAGCTTATTTTTTTGGGCCTCCTCCTACGAGCAGTACTTC
TRBV6-6	.	TRBJ1-1	TRBD1	16	CASNGAQGAGDTEAFF	TGTGCCAGCAACGGGGCACAGGGGGCAGGGGACACTGAAGCTTTCTTT
TRBV27	.	TRBJ2-7	.	14	CASSLGTNTYEQYF	TGTGCCAGCAGTTTAGGGACAAACACTTACGAGCAGTACTTC
TRBV6-4	.	TRBJ1-4	.	13	CASSEGAGEKLFF	TGTGCCAGCAGCGAGGGTGCAGGTGAAAAACTGTTTTTT
TRBV5-8	.	TRBJ1-6	.	15	CASSLVGRGNSPLHF	TGTGCCAGCAGCTTGGTTGGCAGGGGAAATTCACCCCTCCACTTT